This T cell receptor (beta chain) came from a study of cytomegalovirus exposure and HLA in healthy donors. At the level of the study: Around 200 million T cells yielded more than 95 million unique TCR beta sequences, as an earlier analysis found.

Study conclusions and caveats: Cytomegalovirus-associated TCR beta chains were listed, numbering 164. Researchers reported that a few CMV-associated chains were confirmed in vitro as CMV antigen-specific. TRBV6-2, TRBV6-3 and some other V segments were unresolvable in 87-base-pair reads.

This clone was seen once. What it binds is unknown. The study ran its PCR with 60 Vbeta and 13 Jbeta primers. Profiled with immunoSEQ multiplex PCR; TCRdb holds only in-frame clones, not every one. The sample includes more than 100,000 clones, 80% of them seen just once. V shed 3 bases and J shed 7 bases, with 12 bases lying between them. The V gene's germline CDR1 is LNHNV and CDR2 YYDKDF (reference sequence). The length of the CDR3 is 14 residues. This TCR came from a female donor in good health and CMV-seropositive. The gene calls are TRBV15 and TRBJ2-2, with D possibly TRBD1 on 5 matching bases. The sample consisted of PBMCs. CDR3 in DNA: TGTGCCACCAGCAGGGCAGGGTTGAGCGGGGAGCTGTTTTTT. Translated: CATSRAGLSGELFF.